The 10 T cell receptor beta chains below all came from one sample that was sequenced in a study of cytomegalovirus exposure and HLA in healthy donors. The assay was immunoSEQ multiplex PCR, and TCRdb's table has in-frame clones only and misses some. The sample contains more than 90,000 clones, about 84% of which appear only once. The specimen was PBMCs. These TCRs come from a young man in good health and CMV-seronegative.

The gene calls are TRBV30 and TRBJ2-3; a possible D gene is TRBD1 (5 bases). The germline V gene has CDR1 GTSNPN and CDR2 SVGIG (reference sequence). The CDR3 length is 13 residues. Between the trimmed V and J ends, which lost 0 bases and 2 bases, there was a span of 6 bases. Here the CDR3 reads CAWSVQDTDTQYF. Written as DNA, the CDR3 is TGTGCCTGGAGTGTACAGGACACAGATACGCAGTATTTT.

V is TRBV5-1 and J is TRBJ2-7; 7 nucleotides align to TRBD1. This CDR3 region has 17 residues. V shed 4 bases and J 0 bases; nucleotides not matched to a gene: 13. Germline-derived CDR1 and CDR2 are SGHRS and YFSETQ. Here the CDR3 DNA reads TGCGCCAGCAGCCAAAACCGCCAGGGGGTAGTCTCCTACGAGCAGTACTTC. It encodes CASSQNRQGVVSYEQYF.

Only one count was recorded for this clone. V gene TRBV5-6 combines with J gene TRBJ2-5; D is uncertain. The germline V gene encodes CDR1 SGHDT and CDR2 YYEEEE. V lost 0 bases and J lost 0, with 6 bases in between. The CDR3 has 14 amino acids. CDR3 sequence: CASSLEQNQETQYF. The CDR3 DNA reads TGTGCCAGCAGCTTGGAACAAAACCAAGAGACCCAGTACTTC.

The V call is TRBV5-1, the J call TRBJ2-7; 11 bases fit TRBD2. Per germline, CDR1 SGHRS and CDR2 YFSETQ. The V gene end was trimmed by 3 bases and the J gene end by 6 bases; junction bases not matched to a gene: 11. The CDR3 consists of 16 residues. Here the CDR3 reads CASSSLLAGVGGEQYF. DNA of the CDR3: TGCGCCAGCAGCTCGCTACTAGCGGGAGTGGGAGGCGAGCAGTACTTC.

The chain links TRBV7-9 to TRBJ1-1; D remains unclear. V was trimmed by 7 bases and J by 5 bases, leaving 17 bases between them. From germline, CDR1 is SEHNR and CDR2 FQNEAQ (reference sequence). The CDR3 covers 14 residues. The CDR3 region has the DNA TGTGCCAGCATCTCACTCCGGGGAGAAACTGAAGCTTTCTTT. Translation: CASISLRGETEAFF.

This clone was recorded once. DNA for the CDR3: TGCGCCAGCAGTGACAGGGGCACAGATACGCAGTATTTT. Its protein is CASSDRGTDTQYF. This sequence joins TRBV10-1 and TRBJ2-3; TRBD1 is a possible D gene (5 bases). CDR1 and CDR2 (germline): WNHNN, SYGVQD (reference sequence). V was pared by 3 bases and J by 1 base, with 5 bases between. The CDR3 has 13 residues.

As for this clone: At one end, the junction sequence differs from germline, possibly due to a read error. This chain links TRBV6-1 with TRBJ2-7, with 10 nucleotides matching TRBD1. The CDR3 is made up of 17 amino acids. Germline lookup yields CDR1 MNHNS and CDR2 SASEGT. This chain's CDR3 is CASSEDRGQSFFYEQYF. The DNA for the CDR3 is TGTGCCAGCAGCGAAGACAGGGGGCAGAGTTTTTTCTACGAGCAGTACTTC.

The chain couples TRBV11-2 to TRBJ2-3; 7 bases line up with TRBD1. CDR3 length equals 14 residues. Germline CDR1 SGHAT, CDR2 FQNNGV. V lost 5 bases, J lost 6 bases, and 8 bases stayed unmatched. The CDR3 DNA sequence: TGTGCCAGCAGCAACGGACAGGAGTCGGATACGCAGTATTTT. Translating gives CASSNGQESDTQYF.

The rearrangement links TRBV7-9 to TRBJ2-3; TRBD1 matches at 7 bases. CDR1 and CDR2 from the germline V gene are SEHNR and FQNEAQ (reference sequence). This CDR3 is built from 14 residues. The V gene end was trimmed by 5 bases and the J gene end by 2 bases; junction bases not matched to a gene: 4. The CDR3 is CASSRTGTTDTQYF. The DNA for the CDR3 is TGTGCCAGCAGCCGGACAGGAACCACAGATACGCAGTATTTT.

The CDR3 nucleotides read TGTGCCTGGAGTGGTCGCCGGGACAGATCTACCTACGAGCAGTACTTC. Encoded protein: CAWSGRRDRSTYEQYF. J is TRBJ2-7 and V is TRBV30; TRBD1 matches at 7 bases. The CDR3 extends over 16 amino acids. With V trimmed by 1 base and J by 2 bases, 11 bases remained unmatched. Germline V gives CDR1 GTSNPN, CDR2 SVGIG (reference sequence).